This T cell receptor beta chain originates from a study of T-cell memory formation after mild COVID-19. About the research overall: Clusters of TCRs were largely donor specific. Whole-study results and caveats: Among contracting clones, CD4+ were mainly CM/EM and CD8+ enriched in EMRA. Clones contracting across day 15 to 85 had a balanced CD4/CD8 profile; later expanding clones leaned CD4+.

In regard to this clonotype: Its antigen remains unidentified.

This CDR3 comprises 18 residues. With 4 bases clipped from V and 2 bases from J, the junction kept 6 bases outside the gene matches. In germline, CDR1 is LGHNA, CDR2 YNFKEQ. Each CDR3 protein gets one entry after TCRdb re-called the 5' RACE reads with MiXCR. The sample gives about 400,000 distinct CDR3 sequences, 20% to 30% of which show up once; around 13% is in the top ten. The rearrangement joins TRBV4-2 to TRBJ2-3, with 16 bases fitting TRBD2. This sequence was found in an adult woman who had mild COVID-19 (a few samples of this study predate the infection). Cell type and time point are not known. Sequenced: PBMCs or a T cell subset sorted from them (not recorded which). The CDR3 region has the DNA TGTGCCAGCAGCCCCGGGACTAGCGGGGGGGCACTCACAGATACGCAGTATTTT. Its protein product is CASSPGTSGGALTDTQYF.